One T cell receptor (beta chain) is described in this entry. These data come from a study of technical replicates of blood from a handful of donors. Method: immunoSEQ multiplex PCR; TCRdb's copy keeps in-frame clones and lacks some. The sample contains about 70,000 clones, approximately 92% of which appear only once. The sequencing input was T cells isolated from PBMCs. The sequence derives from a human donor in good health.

CDR3 sequence (DNA): TGTGCCAGCAGCTTCCTAGCGGGGGGCGATGAGCAGTTCTTC. Protein: CASSFLAGGDEQFF. This rearrangement joins TRBV5-6 to TRBJ2-1; 11 nucleotides agree with TRBD2. V lost 2 bases, J lost 8 bases, and 3 bases stayed unmatched. The CDR3 is made up of 14 amino acids. From germline, CDR1 is SGHDT and CDR2 YYEEEE.